The 22 T cell receptor beta chains given below trace back to one sample, sequenced in a study of T cells in Graves' hyperthyroidism and ophthalmopathy (dated by TCRdb to the late 2010s). Libraries were built with multiplex PCR. Reads for this sample came from an Illumina HiSeq 2000. The TCR beta CDR3 regions were amplified from RNA transcripts. The first round of RT-PCR for the TCR CDR3 was performed with the HTBI primer set and the Qiagen OneStep RT-PCR kit. TCRdb applied fastp at Q25 and MiXCR to the public reads, then kept only in-frame beta chains. Each CDR3 protein appears once, grouped with its most common genes and DNA. This sample is represented by 250,000 to 300,000 distinct CDR3 sequences; about an eighth of them were singletons. Roughly 8.5% of the sample comes from the top ten. Sequencing was carried out using blood. The source is a woman younger than 45 with Graves' hyperthyroidism that later progressed to Graves' ophthalmopathy.

Concerning this clonotype: A read error may explain this, as a much larger clone is one base away. The genes are TRBV18 and TRBJ1-2; D is possibly TRBD1 (6 bases). The length of the CDR3 is 15 residues. Germline CDR1 and CDR2: KGHSH and LQKENI. The CDR3 nucleotides are TGTGCCAGCTCACCAGGACAGTTCGGGCGCTATGGCTGCACCTTC. This encodes CASSPGQFGRYGCTF. Drawing the rest from reference TRBV18 and TRBJ1-2, the complete variable domain is NAGVMQNPRHLVRRRGQEARLRCSPMKGHSHVYWYRQLPEEGLKFMVYLQKENIIDESGMPKERFSAEFPKEGPSILRIQQVVRGDSAAYFCASSPGQFGRYGCTFGSGTRLTVV.

Ten or more counts support this clonotype. V and J are TRBV7-9 and TRBJ2-1; 10 bases line up with TRBD2. The CDR3 sequence is 16 residues long. V lost 5 bases and J lost 6; bases outside the gene matches: 10. Looked up from germline, CDR1 is SEHNR and CDR2 is FQNEAQ (reference sequence). CDR3 nucleotides: TGTGCCAGCAGCCCACCTACTAGCGGGATGGGCAATGAGCAGTTCTTC. Translating it yields CASSPPTSGMGNEQFF.

The chain carries TRBV18 and TRBJ1-5; no firm D call. This CDR3 spans 13 amino acids. Trimming pared 3 bases from V and 4 bases from J, leaving 7 bases between. Germline loops: CDR1 KGHSH, CDR2 LQKENI. The CDR3 reads CASSPWENQPQHF. CDR3 bases: TGTGCCAGCTCACCCTGGGAAAATCAGCCCCAGCATTTT.

As concerns this clonotype: A much bigger clone sits one base away, suggesting this may be a read error. V and J are TRBV7-9 and TRBJ2-1; D is ambiguous. Per the germline V gene, CDR1 is SEHNR and CDR2 is FQNEAQ (reference sequence). This CDR3 is built from 15 residues. V shed 5 bases and J shed 8 bases, with 19 bases lying between them. The CDR3 coding sequence is TGTGCCAGCAGCCCCCCCCCCACCCAATACGATGAGCAGTTCTTC. Translation: CASSPPPTQYDEQFF.

This clonotype was observed a handful of times. The CDR3 loop is CASSISGGTDTQYF. For the CDR3, the DNA is TGTGCCAGTAGTATAAGCGGAGGGACAGATACGCAGTATTTT. The chain carries TRBV19 and TRBJ2-3; tentative D call: TRBD2 (6 bases). The V end was cut by 2 bases, the J end by 3 bases, with 9 bases between. Germline-derived CDR1 and CDR2 are LNHDA and SQIVND (reference sequence). This CDR3 region has 14 residues. Drawing the rest from reference TRBV19 and TRBJ2-3, the complete variable domain is DGGITQSPKYLFRKEGQNVTLSCEQNLNHDAMYWYRQDPGQGLRLIYYSQIVNDFQKGDIAEGYSVSREKKESFPLTVTSAQKNPTAFYLCASSISGGTDTQYFGPGTRLTVL.

This clonotype was detected only a few times. Germline and junction disagree at one end, which may indicate a read error. This chain connects TRBV6-2 or TRBV6-3 to TRBJ2-1; 7 bases line up with TRBD2. The CDR3 is made up of 16 amino acids. Germline V lookup: CDR1 MNHEY, CDR2 SVGEGT. CDR3 sequence: CACSYGGGRMLNEQFF. CDR3 DNA: TGTGCCTGCAGTTATGGGGGGGGAAGAATGTTGAATGAGCAGTTCTTC.

The chain employs TRBV4-1 and TRBJ2-7, with D unresolved. The CDR3 consists of 14 residues. V was pared by 1 base and J by 3 bases, with 10 bases between. Per the germline V gene, CDR1 is MGHRA and CDR2 is YSYEKL. The CDR3 loop reads CASSQATYLYEQYF. The DNA of the CDR3 is TGCGCCAGCAGCCAAGCGACATATCTCTACGAGCAGTACTTC.

This clonotype occurred many times. The chain links TRBV7-3 to TRBJ2-1; D possibly matches TRBD1 or TRBD2 (5 bases each). The V end lost 3 bases, the J end lost 10 bases, and 16 bases lay between the germline ends. This CDR3 has 14 amino acids. CDR1 and CDR2 from the germline V gene are SGHTA and FQGTGA. CDR3 DNA sequence: TGTGCCAGCAGCTTGGGGGTGGGGAACGCAGAGCAGTTCTTC. Protein: CASSLGVGNAEQFF.

This clonotype has at least ten counts. The chain carries TRBV30 and TRBJ1-2, with no clear D. Deletions cut 0 bases from V and 7 bases from J, with 6 bases between. Looked up from germline, CDR1 is GTSNPN and CDR2 is SVGIG (reference sequence). This CDR3 is built from 11 residues. This chain's CDR3 is CAWSVRGGYTF. CDR3 nucleotide sequence: TGTGCCTGGAGTGTACGGGGTGGCTACACCTTC.

This clonotype was observed at least ten times. The V call is TRBV24-1, the J call TRBJ1-5, with D uncertain. The V gene's germline CDR1 is KGHDR and CDR2 SFDVKD. V was shortened by 4 bases and J by 2 bases, with 8 bases between the two germline ends. The CDR3 contains 14 residues. CDR3 amino acids: CATSDTTGNQPQHF. The CDR3 DNA reads as TGTGCCACCAGTGACACGACTGGCAATCAGCCCCAGCATTTT.

This chain joins TRBV6-5 and TRBJ2-2; TRBD2 is a possible D gene (6 bases). The germline V gene has CDR1 MNHEY and CDR2 SVGAGI. Trimming left V 0 bases short and J 7 bases short, with 15 bases between. The CDR3 loop spans 16 amino acids. The CDR3: CASSYSGGLSSGELFF. Here the CDR3 DNA reads TGTGCCAGCAGTTACTCCGGGGGTCTTAGTAGCGGGGAGCTGTTTTTT.

This clonotype showed up many times. V and J are TRBV4-1 and TRBJ1-1; tentative D call: TRBD1 (6 bases). V lost 0 bases and J lost 10, with 9 bases in between. Per the germline V gene, CDR1 is MGHRA and CDR2 is YSYEKL. The CDR3 extends over 12 amino acids. CDR3 in DNA: TGCGCCAGCAGCCAAGACCGGACAGCAGCTTTCTTT. It translates to CASSQDRTAAFF.

In its sample, this clonotype was seen a few times. The rearrangement links TRBV27 to TRBJ2-3; weak D call: TRBD1 (6 bases). Germline CDR1 is MNHEY and CDR2 is SMNVEV (reference sequence). The CDR3 contains 17 residues. The ends were cut back, 8 bases at V and 0 bases at J, with 21 bases in the middle. DNA of the CDR3: TGTGCCAGCCGCTCTTCCCCCAGGGGTAAGAGCACAGATACGCAGTATTTT. Translated, it gives CASRSSPRGKSTDTQYF.

There are many counts of this clonotype. The chain joins TRBV20-1 to TRBJ2-7, with D perhaps given as TRBD1 or TRBD2 (5 bases each). The CDR3 loop spans 12 amino acids. Trimming took 3 bases from V and 3 from J, leaving 9 bases between them. Per the germline V gene, CDR1 is DFQATT and CDR2 is SNEGSKA (reference sequence). CDR3 nucleotide sequence: TGCAGTGCTAGCGGGACCTACTACGAGCAGTACTTC. This sequence encodes CSASGTYYEQYF.

This clonotype was seen only a few times. The chain links TRBV25-1 to TRBJ2-6; TRBD1 matches at 9 bases. The CDR3 extends over 19 amino acids. The ends lost 1 base at V and 0 bases at J; junction bases unmatched: 7. Germline V gives CDR1 MGHDK, CDR2 SYGVNS. Written as DNA, the CDR3 is TGTGCCAGCAGTGAATGGTCCGGGACAGGGTACTCTGGGGCCAACGTCCTGACTTTC. Its protein is CASSEWSGTGYSGANVLTF.

This clonotype has ten or more counts. The gene calls are TRBV28 and TRBJ2-5, with 11 bases matching TRBD1. The CDR3 length is 15 residues. Germline-derived CDR1 and CDR2 are MDHEN and SYDVKM. V shed 5 bases and J 13 bases; nucleotides not matched to a gene: 15. CDR3 protein: CASSGSADRGPWGYF. The DNA of the CDR3 is TGTGCCAGCAGTGGAAGTGCGGACAGGGGGCCTTGGGGGTACTTC. Full variable domain (missing parts from reference TRBV28 and TRBJ2-5): DVKVTQSSRYLVKRTGEKVFLECVQDMDHENMFWYRQDPGLGLRLIYFSYDVKMKEKGDIPEGYSVSREKKERFSLILESASTNQTSMYLCASSGSADRGPWGYFGPGTRLLVL.

This clonotype was recorded many times. The chain has TRBV6-1 and TRBJ2-5; D may correspond to TRBD1 or TRBD2 (5 bases each). Germline V CDR1 and CDR2: MNHNS, SASEGT. Trimming pared 5 bases from V and 3 bases from J, leaving 16 bases between. This CDR3 comprises 15 residues. The CDR3, as DNA: TGTGCCAGCAGTTTCTACGGGACGGCCGAAGAGACCCAGTACTTC. Protein: CASSFYGTAEETQYF.

The genes are TRBV10-3 and TRBJ2-1, with 9 nucleotides matching TRBD2. CDR1 ENHRY and CDR2 SYGVKD come from the germline V gene. The CDR3 has 13 residues. Trimming removed 9 bases from V and 7 bases from J; junction bases left unmatched: 7. The CDR3 here is CAMSREGLNEQFF. DNA of the CDR3: TGTGCCATGTCGCGGGAGGGCCTTAATGAGCAGTTCTTC.

This rearrangement joins TRBV9 to TRBJ1-4, with 8 bases identical to TRBD1. CDR1 and CDR2 from the germline V gene are SGDLS and YYNGEE. J gave up 11 bases and V 0 bases, and 9 bases lay outside the gene matches. The CDR3 loop spans 15 amino acids. CDR3 loop: CASSVDSGGAWKLFF. In nucleotides, the CDR3 is TGTGCCAGCAGCGTAGACTCAGGGGGCGCGTGGAAACTGTTTTTT.

This clonotype was seen at least ten times. V and J are TRBV7-6 and TRBJ2-7; D is tentatively TRBD1 or TRBD2 (5 bases each). Germline CDR1 SGHVS, CDR2 FNYEAQ. V was trimmed by 5 bases and J by 3 bases, leaving 11 bases between them. The CDR3 has 13 residues. The CDR3 protein is CASSPGRIYEQYF. CDR3 DNA sequence: TGTGCCAGCAGCCCGGGACGGATCTACGAGCAGTACTTC.

There are a few counts of this clonotype. One junction end does not reproduce the germline sequence, and a read error may be involved. The V gene is TRBV28, the J gene TRBJ1-4; TRBD1 matches 7 bases. Germline V CDR1 and CDR2: MDHEN, SYDVKM. This CDR3 is built from 16 residues. CDR3 DNA: TGTGCCAGCAGTTCGCAGACAGGGTCGGCTAATGAAAAACTGGTTTTT. This gives the protein CASSSQTGSANEKLVF.

This clonotype was seen repeatedly, ten times or more. The chain couples TRBV28 to TRBJ2-7, with D possibly called TRBD1 or TRBD2 (5 bases each). Trimming left V 2 bases short and J 3 bases short, with 11 bases between. Germline CDR1 reads MDHEN; CDR2 reads SYDVKM. This CDR3 spans 14 amino acids. The CDR3 region has the DNA TGTGCCAGCAGTTTAGCCAGGGAGATCTACGAGCAGTACTTC. It specifies CASSLAREIYEQYF.